Each of the 5 T cell receptor beta chains below was sequenced from the same sample in a study of T cell responses to AZD1222 COVID-19 vaccine. The repertoire was sequenced with immunoSEQ multiplex PCR; TCRdb's copy has only in-frame clones and lacks some. The top ten hold around 10% of the sample, which has approximately 140,000 clones, 92% seen once. Sequencing was performed on peripheral blood, taken 28 days after the second AZD1222 dose. The receptor set was obtained from an adult who received the AZD1222 COVID-19 vaccine.

The chain combines TRBV9 with TRBJ1-1; D gene uncertain. This CDR3 comprises 13 residues. The germline V gene has CDR1 SGDLS and CDR2 YYNGEE. V shed 0 bases and J shed 6 bases, with 9 bases lying between them. This chain's CDR3 is CASSVASGAEAFF. CDR3 sequence (DNA): TGTGCCAGCAGCGTAGCGTCTGGGGCTGAAGCTTTCTTT.

This clone has only one observation. The chain recombines TRBV3-1 (or the pseudogene TRBV3-2) with TRBJ2-2; TRBD2 aligns across 7 bases. The V segment lost 3 bases and the J segment 1 base; nucleotides outside the gene matches: 5. The V gene's germline CDR1 is LGHDT and CDR2 YNNKEL (reference sequence). The CDR3 is made up of 16 amino acids. CDR3 residues: CASSQGGRQNTGELFF. The CDR3 bases are TGTGCCAGCAGCCAGGGAGGGCGACAGAACACCGGGGAGCTGTTTTTT.

The chain joins TRBV18 to TRBJ2-1; TRBD2 might be the D (5 bases). Trimming shortened V by 5 bases and J by 10 bases, and 15 bases separated the two germline ends. The CDR3 sequence is 13 residues long. Germline V gene data show CDR1 as KGHSH and CDR2 as LQKENI. CDR3 sequence: CASSSFTEEEQFF. DNA for the CDR3: TGTGCCAGCTCATCATTCACGGAGGAGGAGCAGTTCTTC. Based on the CDR3 plus reference TRBV18 and TRBJ2-1, the full variable domain is NAGVMQNPRHLVRRRGQEARLRCSPMKGHSHVYWYRQLPEEGLKFMVYLQKENIIDESGMPKERFSAEFPKEGPSILRIQQVVRGDSAAYFCASSSFTEEEQFFGPGTRLTVL.

The CDR3 bases are TGTGCCAGCAGCCAAGGGACAGGCTCCTATGGCTACACCTTC. Amino acid sequence: CASSQGTGSYGYTF. The chain is built from TRBV4-2 and TRBJ1-2; the match to TRBD1 covers 7 bases. The trim removed 1 base at V and 4 bases at J, leaving 3 bases unmatched. CDR3 length: 14 residues. The germline gives CDR1 LGHNA, CDR2 YNFKEQ.

V gene TRBV6-5 combines with J gene TRBJ2-5; 12 bases align to TRBD1. J lost 10 bases, V lost 5 bases, and 5 bases had no gene match. Germline-derived CDR1 and CDR2 are MNHEY and SVGAGI. The CDR3 sequence is 13 residues long. CDR3 coding DNA: TGTGCCAGCAGTCGGGACAGGGGGCTTAACCAGTACTTC. As protein: CASSRDRGLNQYF.